These T cell receptor beta chains were read from a single sample in a study of cytotoxic CD8 clonotypes in ibrutinib-treated CLL. Data came from immunoSEQ multiplex PCR; TCRdb stores just in-frame clones and leaves some out. This sample has 50,000 to 70,000 clones, with approximately 54% found just once. The material sequenced was PBMCs, taken at disease progression, from a patient treated with ibrutinib. Receptor source: a human donor with chronic lymphocytic leukemia. Both conserved end residues are trimmed from each CDR3. The order of the fields is CDR3 protein, CDR3 length, J gene, V gene.

ASRPSGRASRT,11,TRBJ2-4,TRBV10-1
ASSPSSGRGFEQY,13,TRBJ2-7,TRBV28
ASSFLFRETGNRNEQF,16,TRBJ2-1,TRBV5-6
ASSRDSNQPQH,11,TRBJ1-5,TRBV6-5
ASSIPSSTDTQY,12,TRBJ2-3,TRBV21-1
ASSLADRGRNQPQH,14,TRBJ1-5,TRBV7-9
ASSDEGAAGNTIY,13,TRBJ1-3,TRBV11-2
ASSRETQY,8,TRBJ2-5,TRBV7-6
ASSSLPDGGQPQH,13,TRBJ1-5,TRBV5-1
ATTGGGAYEQY,11,TRBJ2-7,TRBV6-6
ASSEGRSSGNTIY,13,TRBJ1-3,TRBV2
SVGRGEAF,8,TRBJ1-1,TRBV20-1
AWSVNPFQPQH,11,TRBJ1-5,TRBV30
ASSLSGDSYEQY,12,TRBJ2-7,TRBV27
ASSPGRDFLIANTEAF,16,TRBJ1-1,TRBV11-2
ASSNGYGYT,9,TRBJ1-2,TRBV6-5
ASSTQQGENQPQH,13,TRBJ1-5,TRBV19
ATSRDWGGRARKGTDTQY,18,TRBJ2-3,TRBV15
ASSLAPWSPDRNKAHNYEQY,20,TRBJ2-7,TRBV28
ASSPPGLAGAGEQY,14,TRBJ2-7,TRBV18
AGKLGVAATEAF,12,TRBJ1-1,TRBV2
ASSHDRGQETQY,12,TRBJ2-5,TRBV23-1
ASMFGLNGYT,10,TRBJ1-2,TRBV2
AWSVTGVHEQY,11,TRBJ2-7,TRBV30
ASSPSLGIQETQY,13,TRBJ2-5,TRBV9
ASSQGTGVHNEQF,13,TRBJ2-1,TRBV4-2
ASSQDRDRVHNYGYT,15,TRBJ1-2,TRBV4-1
ASSIWGSQGANVLT,14,TRBJ2-6,TRBV19
ASSLGQGNTEAF,12,TRBJ1-1,TRBV9
ASSFTQGNTEAF,12,TRBJ1-1,TRBV5-1
ASSLGVNYGYT,11,TRBJ1-2,TRBV5-1
ASSRLAGGTDTQY,13,TRBJ2-3,TRBV6-4
ASKKGTSSYEQY,12,TRBJ2-7,TRBV7-3
ASSERTGWLTDTQY,14,TRBJ2-3,TRBV25-1
ATSEETQY,8,TRBJ2-5,TRBV11-2
SVPGQGNEQY,10,TRBJ2-7,TRBV29-1
ASSSRAGAVAQY,12,TRBJ2-3,TRBV27
ASSSIRIRNEQF,12,TRBJ2-1,TRBV6-5
ASSLSDGNTEAF,12,TRBJ1-1,TRBV18
ASSPNSGRAFYEQY,14,TRBJ2-7,TRBV7-3
ASSNRGPYEQY,11,TRBJ2-7,TRBV21-1
ASSLKAGTHEQY,12,TRBJ2-7,TRBV7-3
ASRDSNQPQH,10,TRBJ1-5,TRBV19
ASSYLGNGYT,10,TRBJ1-2,TRBV6-5
ASSFEAVSYEQY,12,TRBJ2-7,TRBV7-2